This T cell receptor (beta chain) was captured by sequencing in a study of cytomegalovirus exposure and HLA in healthy donors. Study-wide results and caveats: With DRB1 most and HLA-C fewest, TCR association rates differed between HLA loci in a later analysis.

With 1 base removed from V and 12 bases from J, the gap between germline ends came to 5 bases. Germline assignment: CDR1 SEHNR and CDR2 FQNEAQ (reference sequence). This CDR3 has 10 amino acids. The PCR made use of 60 Vbeta and 13 Jbeta primers. Assay: immunoSEQ multiplex PCR; the TCRdb copy retains only in-frame clones and omits some. This sample has some 200,000 clones, with 75% to 85% found just once. Points on this clone: Antigen: not known.

The rearrangement uses TRBV7-9 and TRBJ2-3; no reliable D call. The receptor comes from a woman under 30 in good health and CMV-seronegative. The specimen was PBMCs. CDR3 in DNA: TGTGCCAGCAGCTTAGATTATCAGTATTTT. It codes for CASSLDYQYF.